One sample yielded the 17 T cell receptor beta chains listed below, sequenced in a study of blood T cell repertoires in COVID-19. Using immunoSEQ multiplex PCR, the repertoire was profiled, and TCRdb retains in-frame clones only, with some absent. The repertoire has about 220,000 clones, about 83% of them found once; the top ten carry roughly 2.5%. The sample consisted of peripheral blood. The receptors stem from a woman in her forties with active or convalescent COVID-19.

This clone came up once. The chain carries TRBV3-1 (or the pseudogene TRBV3-2) and TRBJ2-3; TRBD2 matches at 9 bases. CDR3 length: 16 residues. Per germline, CDR1 LGHDT and CDR2 YNNKEL (reference sequence). Trimming at V came to 1 base and at J to 5 bases, leaving 7 bases not matched to a gene. Here the CDR3 reads CASSQGGAGGQDTQYF. Written as DNA, the CDR3 is TGTGCCAGCAGCCAAGGAGGGGCGGGGGGGCAAGATACGCAGTATTTT.

V usage is TRBV5-1 and J usage is TRBJ2-5; no clear D. V was clipped by 0 bases and J by 4 bases, with 4 bases between them. Germline lookup yields CDR1 SGHRS and CDR2 YFSETQ. The CDR3 has 12 residues. CDR3 coding DNA: TGCGCCAGCAGCTTGGCTAGAGAGACCCAGTACTTC. It codes for CASSLARETQYF.

CDR3 bases: TGTGCCAGCAGCACAGAATCCTACGAGCAGTACTTC. Translating it yields CASSTESYEQYF. V is TRBV6-5 and J is TRBJ2-7, with D uncertain. The CDR3 consists of 12 residues. Germline-derived CDR1 and CDR2 are MNHEY and SVGAGI. Trimming took off 6 bases at V and 1 base at J, with 7 bases between the two ends.

V is TRBV18 and J is TRBJ2-7; TRBD1 matches 9 bases. V dropped 2 bases and J dropped 6; count of bases not matched to a gene: 17. The CDR3 loop spans 18 amino acids. Germline V CDR1 and CDR2: KGHSH, LQKENI. The CDR3 loop reads CASSPFVTGGGPLAEQYF. For the CDR3, the DNA is TGTGCCAGCTCACCATTCGTGACAGGGGGTGGACCTTTAGCCGAGCAGTACTTC. The whole variable domain, filled in from reference TRBV18 and TRBJ2-7, reads NAGVMQNPRHLVRRRGQEARLRCSPMKGHSHVYWYRQLPEEGLKFMVYLQKENIIDESGMPKERFSAEFPKEGPSILRIQQVVRGDSAAYFCASSPFVTGGGPLAEQYFGPGTRLTVT.

Only one count was recorded for this clone. This sequence joins TRBV27 and TRBJ1-5, with TRBD1 as a possible D gene (6 bases). The germline V gene has CDR1 MNHEY and CDR2 SMNVEV (reference sequence). The V end lost 8 bases, the J end lost 4 bases, and 33 bases lay between the germline ends. The length of the CDR3 is 20 residues. The CDR3 coding sequence is TGTGCCAGCGTATCAGTAGGGTGGGATAGAGCAGCGGGGGCGAATCAGCCCCAGCATTTT. Protein: CASVSVGWDRAAGANQPQHF.

As to this clone: Likely a read error: the CDR3 ends without its conserved phenylalanine or tryptophan. The V gene is TRBV29-1, the J gene TRBJ1-1; 8 bases fit TRBD1. The CDR3 spans 16 residues. The germline gives CDR1 SQVTM, CDR2 ANQGSEA. The J segment lost 1 base and the V segment lost 8 bases, leaving 15 bases of the junction unmatched. The CDR3 DNA reads TGCAGCCTTGGGGGCAGGGGGCGAATAGAGAACACTGAAGCTTTCCTT. Encoded protein: CSLGGRGRIENTEAFL.

This chain uses TRBV28 with TRBJ2-7; 8 bases match TRBD2. Germline V gives CDR1 MDHEN, CDR2 SYDVKM. This CDR3 spans 15 amino acids. With 7 bases clipped from V and 2 bases from J, the junction kept 10 bases outside the gene matches. CDR3 DNA: TGTGCCAGCAACGCGCGGGGGGACACAACCTACGAGCAGTACTTC. Its translation: CASNARGDTTYEQYF.

The chain couples TRBV24-1 to TRBJ2-1; D may be TRBD1 (6 bases). V was clipped by 3 bases and J by 2 bases, with 13 bases between them. CDR1 and CDR2 from the germline V gene are KGHDR and SFDVKD. The CDR3 runs 16 residues. In DNA, the CDR3 is TGTGCCACCAGTGATCACAGGGACGAGGCCTACAATGAGCAGTTCTTC. Amino acid sequence: CATSDHRDEAYNEQFF.

This chain connects TRBV11-3 to TRBJ2-1, with TRBD2 identical over 14 bases. The germline V gene has CDR1 SGHNT and CDR2 YENEEA. J was trimmed by 8 bases and V by 1 base; bases with no gene match: 13. The length of the CDR3 is 19 residues. The CDR3 sequence is CASSLAPAPTSGGADEQFF. CDR3 in DNA: TGTGCCAGCAGCTTAGCCCCCGCTCCGACTAGCGGGGGGGCCGATGAGCAGTTCTTC.

This CDR3 reads CASSQEQGDYGYTF. DNA for the CDR3: TGCGCCAGCAGCCAAGAACAGGGGGACTATGGCTACACCTTC. The chain carries TRBV5-1 and TRBJ1-2; 8 bases fit TRBD1. Per germline, CDR1 SGHRS and CDR2 YFSETQ. The CDR3 runs 14 residues. Germline trimming cut 4 bases from V and 3 bases from J; bases unmatched to any gene: 5.

V gene TRBV6-1 combines with J gene TRBJ1-2; tentative D call: TRBD1 (5 bases). This CDR3 spans 13 amino acids. V shed 1 base and J shed 8 bases, with 11 bases lying between them. The germline CDR1 and CDR2 sequences are MNHNS and SASEGT. CDR3: CASSEEKGLGYTF. CDR3 nucleotides: TGTGCCAGCAGTGAAGAGAAGGGGTTGGGCTACACCTTC.

This sequence joins TRBV27 and TRBJ2-2; D unresolved. V shed 2 bases and J shed 4 bases, with 5 bases lying between them. The CDR3 is made up of 13 amino acids. Germline V CDR1 and CDR2: MNHEY, SMNVEV (reference sequence). This CDR3 is CASSLSATGELFF. The DNA for the CDR3 is TGTGCCAGCAGTTTAAGCGCCACCGGGGAGCTGTTTTTT.

The chain joins TRBV7-2 to TRBJ2-1, with 14 bases fitting TRBD2. The CDR3 contains 17 residues. Per germline, CDR1 SGHTA and CDR2 FQGNSA. The V gene end was trimmed by 1 base and the J gene end by 6 bases; junction bases not matched to a gene: 5. Here the CDR3 DNA reads TGTGCCAGCAGCTTAGGCCCGACTAGCGGGGGGGCCAATGAGCAGTTCTTC. This encodes CASSLGPTSGGANEQFF.

Only one count was recorded for this clone. J is TRBJ1-1 and V is TRBV6-5; 7 positions match TRBD1. The J segment lost 0 bases and the V segment lost 7 bases, leaving 8 bases of the junction unmatched. The CDR3 spans 15 residues. Germline V gene sequence: CDR1 MNHEY, CDR2 SVGAGI. As DNA, the CDR3 is TGTGCCAGCACCCTATCGAGGGGGCTGAACACTGAAGCTTTCTTT. The encoded protein is CASTLSRGLNTEAFF.

The chain couples TRBV7-9 to TRBJ2-5, with D perhaps TRBD1 (6 bases). Germline values: CDR1 SEHNR, CDR2 FQNEAQ (reference sequence). V was pared by 6 bases and J by 5 bases, with 25 bases between. CDR3 length: 17 amino acids. The CDR3 is CASSPSGRGPFGETQYF. The CDR3 region has the DNA TGTGCCAGCAGTCCGAGTGGCAGGGGCCCTTTTGGGGAGACCCAGTACTTC.

This chain links TRBV5-6 with TRBJ1-1; 7 bases match TRBD1. V was clipped by 4 bases and J by 3 bases; unmatched bases: 6. CDR1 is SGHDT and CDR2 is YYEEEE in the germline V gene. This CDR3 contains 14 residues. For the CDR3, the DNA is TGTGCCAGCAGCCCCAGGGGGATCGACACTGAAGCTTTCTTT. The encoded protein is CASSPRGIDTEAFF.

The chain combines TRBV6-5 with TRBJ2-7, with 12 bases fitting TRBD2. V shed 7 bases, J shed 1 base, and the junction held 2 bases outside the gene matches. CDR1 is MNHEY and CDR2 is SVGAGI in the germline V gene. There are 14 residues in the CDR3. The CDR3 region has the DNA TGTGCCAGCACTAGCGGGAGGGCATCCTACGAGCAGTACTTC. Protein sequence: CASTSGRASYEQYF.